The 15 T cell receptor beta chains presented below share a single source sample, sequenced in a study of CD8+ T cells in alopecia areata. The authors extracted RNA and reverse transcribed it into cDNA as the sequencing template. Assay used: immunoSEQ multiplex PCR; TCRdb lists only in-frame clones, some missing. The table has 130,000 or so clones, approximately 49% seen once. The sample consisted of CD8+ T cells sorted from blood, taken at week 0. The receptors stem from a human donor with alopecia areata.

This clone was recorded a few times. This chain joins TRBV29-1 and TRBJ2-5; TRBD1 is a possible D gene (5 bases). The CDR3 consists of 13 residues. The V gene's germline CDR1 is SQVTM and CDR2 ANQGSEA. V was pared by 4 bases and J by 4 bases, with 13 bases between. The CDR3 protein is CSVVGPGSETQYF. In DNA form, the CDR3 reads TGCAGCGTTGTGGGGCCCGGTTCAGAGACCCAGTACTTC.

This clone occurred once. The junction departs from germline at one end; a sequencing error may be responsible. This sequence joins TRBV6-5 and TRBJ2-7; weak D call: TRBD1 (5 bases). The CDR3 extends over 13 amino acids. Per the germline V gene, CDR1 is MNHEY and CDR2 is SVGAGI. CDR3 bases: TGTGCCAGCAGTCACTCAGGGTTTCACGAGCAGTACTTC. It codes for CASSHSGFHEQYF.

The V call is TRBV4-1, the J call TRBJ2-7; 12 nucleotides match TRBD1. This CDR3 is built from 15 residues. Looked up from germline, CDR1 is MGHRA and CDR2 is YSYEKL. J lost 4 bases, V lost 5 bases, and 6 bases had no gene match. CDR3 in amino acids: CASSRGQGALYEQYF. The CDR3 nucleotides read TGCGCCAGCAGCAGGGGACAGGGGGCGCTTTACGAGCAGTACTTC.

This CDR3 reads CASSGGPEAFF. CDR3 DNA: TGTGCCAGCAGCGGCGGGCCTGAAGCTTTCTTT. This sequence joins TRBV5-4 and TRBJ1-1, with unresolved D. Germline V gives CDR1 SGHNT, CDR2 YYREEE (reference sequence). The CDR3 is 11 amino acids. Trimming took off 4 bases at V and 6 bases at J, with 7 bases between the two ends.

The DNA of the CDR3 is TGTGCCAGCAGCCCCTCGGGGGATGGCACAGATACGCAGTATTTT. Protein sequence: CASSPSGDGTDTQYF. The chain is built from TRBV13 and TRBJ2-3, with D possibly being TRBD2 (6 bases). Trimming took 5 bases from V and 1 from J, leaving 13 bases between them. Germline V gene sequence: CDR1 PRHDT, CDR2 FYEKMQ (reference sequence). The CDR3 sequence is 15 residues long.

This clone was seen only once. The chain employs TRBV6-5 and TRBJ1-5; tentatively, D is TRBD1 (6 bases). Germline CDR1 is MNHEY and CDR2 is SVGAGI. The germline V and J ends were trimmed by 5 bases and 3 bases, with 11 bases remaining between them. This CDR3 spans 14 amino acids. The CDR3 region is CASSPGQINQPQHF. The DNA of the CDR3 is TGTGCCAGCAGTCCCGGACAGATCAATCAGCCCCAGCATTTT.

Only one count was recorded for this clone. V usage is TRBV7-8 and J usage is TRBJ2-1; D may be TRBD2 (6 bases). The CDR3 extends over 13 amino acids. Germline V gene sequence: CDR1 SGHVS, CDR2 FQNEAQ. The V gene lost 5 bases and the J gene lost 10 bases, with 15 bases spanning the gap. CDR3 amino acids: CASSTDGSGEQFF. The CDR3 bases are TGTGCCAGCAGCACAGACGGGAGCGGCGAGCAGTTCTTC.

J is TRBJ2-3 and V is TRBV9; D is uncertain. This CDR3 region has 13 residues. Trimming removed 3 bases at V and 0 bases at J, with 5 bases between. Per the germline V gene, CDR1 is SGDLS and CDR2 is YYNGEE. The CDR3 spells CASSDRSTDTQYF. Here the CDR3 DNA reads TGTGCCAGCAGCGACAGAAGCACAGATACGCAGTATTTT.

The rearrangement uses TRBV18 and TRBJ1-1; D uncertain. V was clipped by 3 bases and J by 7 bases, with 6 bases between them. Looked up from germline, CDR1 is KGHSH and CDR2 is LQKENI. CDR3 length: 11 residues. This CDR3 reads CASSPDYEAFF. CDR3 nucleotides: TGTGCCAGCTCACCGGACTATGAAGCTTTCTTT.

The V and J genes are TRBV7-2 and TRBJ1-5; 7 bases align to TRBD1. Germline V gene lookup returns CDR1 SGHTA and CDR2 FQGNSA. Trimming removed 5 bases from V and 6 bases from J; junction bases left unmatched: 7. The CDR3 totals 14 residues. The CDR3 DNA follows: TGTGCCAGCAGCCTCGGACAGGACCTTCAGCCCCAGCATTTT. It yields the protein CASSLGQDLQPQHF.

The chain uses TRBV30 and TRBJ1-1; D call uncertain. The V gene lost 5 bases and the J gene lost 1 base, with 8 bases spanning the gap. CDR3 size: 12 residues. CDR1 GTSNPN and CDR2 SVGIG come from the germline V gene (reference sequence). This CDR3 reads CAWEAANTEAFF. CDR3 DNA sequence: TGTGCCTGGGAAGCTGCGAACACTGAAGCTTTCTTT.

By share of the sample, this clone is medium-sized. The V gene is TRBV2, the J gene TRBJ2-5; TRBD1 is a possible D gene (5 bases). V was cut by 6 bases and J by 5 bases, with 22 bases left in between. Looked up from germline, CDR1 is SNHLY and CDR2 is FYNNEI. The CDR3 consists of 16 residues. The CDR3 protein is CASRAWTQQRVETQYF. In nucleotides, the CDR3 is TGTGCCAGCAGGGCCTGGACACAACAAAGGGTTGAGACCCAGTACTTC.

This clone was picked up a small number of times. The chain couples TRBV18 to TRBJ2-1; D gene ambiguous. CDR1 is KGHSH, CDR2 LQKENI, per germline. V gave up 3 bases and J gave up 9 bases, with 12 bases separating them. The CDR3 spans 13 residues. The CDR3 coding sequence is TGTGCCAGCTCACCGATCCCGCAGGCTGAGCAGTTCTTC. Protein product: CASSPIPQAEQFF.

This chain joins TRBV30 and TRBJ1-1; D is uncertain. Trimming removed 3 bases at V and 5 bases at J, with 4 bases between. CDR3 size: 10 residues. Germline CDR1 and CDR2: GTSNPN and SVGIG (reference sequence). The CDR3 loop reads CAWRATEAFF. Written as DNA, the CDR3 is TGTGCCTGGAGGGCAACTGAAGCTTTCTTT.

This rearrangement joins TRBV5-1 to TRBJ1-1; TRBD1 might be the D (6 bases). Germline V gene sequence: CDR1 SGHRS, CDR2 YFSETQ. This CDR3 has 13 residues. V was pared by 3 bases and J by 10 bases, with 16 bases between. The CDR3 here is CASSSDSIIGAFF. CDR3 DNA: TGCGCCAGCAGCTCGGACAGCATCATCGGAGCTTTCTTT.